This T cell receptor (beta chain) was profiled in a study of CD8 T cells in ankylosing spondylitis. Study-level points and caveats: Previously reported in reactive arthritis synovial fluid and blood were some of the motif variants. Made up of fewer than 10 highly homologous variants, a TCR beta motif appeared characteristic of ankylosing spondylitis blood.

Germline V gene sequence: CDR1 SGHTA, CDR2 FQGNSA. V lost 9 bases to trimming and J lost 7 bases; unmatched junction nucleotides: 10. CDR3 length equals 14 residues. With respect to this clonotype: The antigen is not known.

MiXCR, applied by TCRdb to the 5' RACE reads, yields one record per CDR3 protein. In the table there are 25,000 to 35,000 distinct CDR3 sequences, 14% of which are singletons. The source material was blood. The V gene is TRBV7-2, the J gene TRBJ2-1; TRBD2 agrees at 9 bases. The TCR was taken from a male donor with ankylosing spondylitis or in good health (not recorded which). Here the CDR3 reads CASGAGGPMNEQFF. The CDR3 DNA reads as TGTGCCAGTGGTGCGGGGGGGCCGATGAATGAGCAGTTCTTC.